The 6 T cell receptor beta chains listed next were all sequenced from one sample in a study of cytomegalovirus exposure and HLA in healthy donors. Primers included in the PCR were 60 Vbeta and 13 Jbeta primers. Libraries were prepared by immunoSEQ multiplex PCR; TCRdb keeps only in-frame clonotypes and omits some of them. The sample has approximately 120,000 clones, about four fifths seen once. The sequenced material came from PBMCs. The receptors stem from a young man in good health and CMV-seronegative.

V and J are TRBV5-4 and TRBJ2-3; 9 bases fit TRBD2. Unmatched junction bases numbered 18, after V lost 4 bases and J lost 0 bases. The CDR3 consists of 20 residues. CDR1 and CDR2 from the germline V gene are SGHNT and YYREEE (reference sequence). CDR3 sequence: CASSRTRASGELRSTDTQYF. As DNA, the CDR3 is TGTGCCAGCAGCCGGACGCGGGCTAGCGGGGAATTACGAAGCACAGATACGCAGTATTTT.

In DNA form, the CDR3 reads TGCGCCAGCAGCCCCGAGCGGGGAACCTACAATGAGCAGTTCTTC. Amino acids: CASSPERGTYNEQFF. This rearrangement joins TRBV4-3 to TRBJ2-1; 7 nucleotides agree with TRBD2. The germline gives CDR1 LGHNA, CDR2 YSLEER. This CDR3 spans 15 amino acids. V was clipped by 4 bases and J by 2 bases; unmatched bases: 5.

This clone was detected once. The chain carries TRBV6-1 and TRBJ2-5; D is ambiguous. V was clipped by 8 bases and J by 1 base, with 8 bases between them. Germline CDR1 reads MNHNS; CDR2 reads SASEGT. The CDR3 runs to 12 residues. This CDR3 reads CASVLPQETQYF. The CDR3 coding sequence is TGTGCCAGCGTCCTTCCCCAAGAGACCCAGTACTTC.

This clone was picked up a small number of times. V gene TRBV5-6 combines with J gene TRBJ1-6; no firm D call. The CDR3 length is 14 residues. Trimming shortened V by 2 bases and J by 8 bases, and 11 bases separated the two germline ends. The germline gives CDR1 SGHDT, CDR2 YYEEEE. CDR3 amino acids: CASSFRQTDSPLHF. The CDR3 nucleotides read TGTGCCAGCAGCTTTAGACAAACGGATTCACCCCTCCACTTT.

This clone was detected only a few times. The rearrangement links TRBV27 to TRBJ2-3, with 13 bases aligning to TRBD2. With V trimmed by 2 bases and J by 4 bases, 6 bases remained unmatched. The CDR3 is 17 amino acids. Looked up from germline, CDR1 is MNHEY and CDR2 is SMNVEV (reference sequence). The CDR3 region is CASSLPRLAGGADTQYF. The DNA for the CDR3 is TGTGCCAGCAGTTTACCCCGACTAGCGGGAGGAGCAGATACGCAGTATTTT.

The chain uses TRBV21-1 and TRBJ2-7; no DNA check was done on the table's D call, TRBD1. TRBV21-1 is shown as a pseudogene. CDR3 size: 18 residues. CDR3 nucleotides: TGTGCCAGCAGCAAAGGGCCGAACGAGAGACAGAGGAACAACGAGCAGTACTTC. It specifies CASSKGPNERQRNNEQYF.